This T cell receptor (beta chain) was captured in a study of tumor-infiltrating lymphocytes in primary liver carcinoma. Study-level background: Both sexes were represented among patients, who were 30 to 69 years old.

Overall study findings and caveats: The proportion of top clones found throughout all five tumor regions was only about 7-24%. In tumor-adjacent and tumor-blood pairs, overlap was lower than in tumor region pairs.

This clonotype was detected only once. Its target is unknown. A read error is likely, as this CDR3 ends without the conserved phenylalanine or tryptophan. From roughly 470 ng total RNA, TCR beta cDNA was generated with a primer in the constant region. Libraries for TCR beta were built through three nested multiplex PCR rounds, which together made up a slightly modified ARM-PCR procedure. From the multiplex PCR reads, TCRdb called clonotypes with MiXCR, one entry per CDR3 protein. Of around 190,000 distinct CDR3 sequences in the sample, approximately 86% were seen once. The study co-extracted DNA and RNA from 20-30 mg of unsorted bulk tissue. The sequencing sample was made of tumor tissue from primary liver carcinoma. The receptor's source is a man aged 35 to 55 with primary liver carcinoma and hepatitis B virus infection.

The CDR3 protein is CASRLTANYGYTS. The CDR3, as DNA: TGTGCCAGCAGATTGACAGCAAACTATGGCTACACCTCC. The chain recombines TRBV5-6 with TRBJ1-2; D is possibly TRBD1 (5 bases). This CDR3 region has 13 residues. The V gene's germline CDR1 is SGHDT and CDR2 YYEEEE. The V end lost 5 bases, the J end lost 2 bases, and 10 bases lay between the germline ends.